This T cell receptor (beta chain) stems from a study of shared clonotypes between healthy human individuals. General observations from the study: Non-shared clonotypes had lower generation probabilities than clonotypes shared by all four sorted-subset donors.

Researchers ran the assay at a deep level. The protocol was immunoSEQ multiplex PCR, while the TCRdb copy is restricted to in-frame clones and leaves out a portion. The sample shows 200,000 to 250,000 clones, approximately 70% of them seen only once. As concerns this clone: Its specificity is not known.

Germline V gives CDR1 SQVTM, CDR2 ANQGSEA. The CDR3 covers 14 residues. Trimming cost V 7 bases and J 4 bases; bases outside gene matches: 11. This TCR was recovered from a man aged 30 to 39 in good health. Sequences were obtained from memory CD4+ T cells sorted from blood. Subset denoted: CD45RA-negative fraction. The chain links TRBV29-1 to TRBJ1-2; 8 bases are a match to TRBD1. CDR3 in amino acids: CSARGPTESYGYTF. CDR3 coding DNA: TGCAGCGCCAGGGGGCCCACCGAGAGCTATGGCTACACCTTC.